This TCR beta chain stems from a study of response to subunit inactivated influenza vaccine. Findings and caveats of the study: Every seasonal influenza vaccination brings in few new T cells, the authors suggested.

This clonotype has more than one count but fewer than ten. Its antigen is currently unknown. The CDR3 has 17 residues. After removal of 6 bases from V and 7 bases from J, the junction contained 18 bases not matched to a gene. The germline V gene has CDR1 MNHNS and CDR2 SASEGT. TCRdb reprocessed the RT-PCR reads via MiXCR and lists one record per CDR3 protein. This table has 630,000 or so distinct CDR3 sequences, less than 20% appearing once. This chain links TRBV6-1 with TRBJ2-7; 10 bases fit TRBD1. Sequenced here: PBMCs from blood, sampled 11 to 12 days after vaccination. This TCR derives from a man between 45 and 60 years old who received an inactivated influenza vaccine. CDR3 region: CASSNRRWGQGPSEQYF. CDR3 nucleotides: TGTGCCAGCAGCAACCGTCGTTGGGGACAGGGGCCTTCAGAGCAGTACTTC.